Listed below are T cell receptor beta chains from one sample, sequenced in a study of metastatic and nonmetastatic thyroid tumors. Using MiXCR, TCRdb re-called clones from the PCR reads. In the table there are around 21,000 clones, more than 20% of which are singletons. Sequenced input: blood. The receptors originated from a male donor with papillary thyroid cancer or a benign thyroid nodule (not recorded which). Some clones in this sample may be carry-over from other donors' samples. Both conserved end residues are part of each CDR3. The D gene is left open where the match is weak. The size of a clone is reported for some rows only, either as once, few or many, or as a class for expanded clones.

J gene,D gene,V gene,clone size,CDR3 DNA,CDR3 protein
TRBJ1-4,-,TRBV28,many,TGTGCCAGCAGTTTTGAGGGGGGGCGGGTTGAAAAACTGTTTTTT,CASSFEGGRVEKLFF
TRBJ1-2,TRBD1,TRBV2,-,TGTGCCAGCAGGGCCGGACGACAGGGGTACTATGGCTACACCTTC,CASRAGRQGYYGYTF
TRBJ2-4,TRBD1,TRBV24-1,-,TGTGCCACCAAAGGACAGGGGGAAAACATTCAGTACTTC,CATKGQGENIQYF
TRBJ2-1,-,TRBV12-3/TRBV12-4,few,TGTGCCAGCAGTTTAGCAGGGGTTCTTGGTGAGCAGTTCTTC,CASSLAGVLGEQFF
TRBJ2-7,-,TRBV18,-,TGTGCCAGCTCACCAGGGAGGCAGGGCCCGATCTACGAGCAGTACTTC,CASSPGRQGPIYEQYF
TRBJ1-1,-,TRBV30,many,TGTGCCTGGAGTGTCCTTTTAGGTGGGACTGAAGCTTTCTTT,CAWSVLLGGTEAFF
TRBJ2-7,TRBD1,TRBV6-5,-,TGTGCCAGCAGTTCCTATCGGGGTAGGGACAGGTACGAGCAGTACTTC,CASSSYRGRDRYEQYF
TRBJ1-2,-,TRBV6-2/TRBV6-3,few,TGTGCCAGCAGTTATACAGGCTATGGCTACACCTTC,CASSYTGYGYTF
TRBJ2-2,-,TRBV4-2,many,TGTGCCAGCAGCCAAGGGACTGCGAACACCGGGGAGCTGTTTTTT,CASSQGTANTGELFF
TRBJ2-5,TRBD2,TRBV11-3,-,TGTGCCAGCAGCTCCGGGGGGGGGCCCGAGACCCAGTACTTC,CASSSGGGPETQYF
TRBJ1-1,-,TRBV7-8,few,TGTGCCAGCAACTACGGACAGACGAACACTGAAGCTTTCTTT,CASNYGQTNTEAFF
TRBJ2-1,-,TRBV5-5,many,TGTGCCAGCAGCTGGCCTGGGACGCGGCAGGGATCTTTCGATGAGCAGTTCTTC,CASSWPGTRQGSFDEQFF
TRBJ2-2,TRBD1,TRBV12-3/TRBV12-4,-,TGTGCCTGTAGACAGGGTCGATTAGGCGACGGGGAGCTGTTTTTT,CACRQGRLGDGELFF
TRBJ2-7,TRBD1,TRBV5-1,many,TGCGCCAGCGGACAGGGGTTGAACGAGCAGTACTTC,CASGQGLNEQYF
TRBJ2-3,-,TRBV20-1,many,TGCAGTGCGAAAACCGGACCCAGCACAGATACGCAGTATTTT,CSAKTGPSTDTQYF
TRBJ2-1,-,TRBV6-1,-,TGTGCCAGCATTTTTGGGGGTTTGAATGAGCAGTTCTTC,CASIFGGLNEQFF
TRBJ2-3,-,TRBV7-9,-,TGTGCCAGCAGCCTCACAGGGCTCACAGATACGCAGTATTTT,CASSLTGLTDTQYF
TRBJ1-5,-,TRBV12-3/TRBV12-4,many,TGTGCCAGCAGCGCAGGTGTAAATCAGCCCCAGCATTTT,CASSAGVNQPQHF
TRBJ2-3,-,TRBV2,many,TGTGCCAGCGCGAGAGCGCTAGGGGTAGCAGATACGCAGTATTTT,CASARALGVADTQYF
TRBJ1-5,-,TRBV20-1,many,TGCAGTGCTCTTGCGGGGGGAGTCAATCAGCCCCAGCATTTT,CSALAGGVNQPQHF
TRBJ1-5,TRBD1,TRBV20-1,once,TGCAGTGCAACGGGACAGGGGGATAATCAGCCCCAGCATTTT,CSATGQGDNQPQHF
TRBJ2-5,TRBD1,TRBV6-2/TRBV6-3,-,TGTGCCAGCAACAGGGGCCAAGAGACCCAGTACTTC,CASNRGQETQYF
TRBJ1-1,TRBD1,TRBV28,-,TGTGCCAGCAGTTCGACAGGGAGCGGGGACACTGAAGCTTTCTTT,CASSSTGSGDTEAFF
TRBJ2-7,-,TRBV6-1,many,TGTGCGGCGGGAACTTTATACGAGCAGTACTTC,CAAGTLYEQYF
TRBJ1-2,-,TRBV3-1,-,TGTGCCAGCAGCCAAGACGTTTGGGGCAGAGATGGCTACACCTTC,CASSQDVWGRDGYTF
TRBJ2-2,-,TRBV19,-,TGTGCCAGCCTTGGAGGGGGGGGCCAGGGCACCGGGGAGCTGTTTTTT,CASLGGGGQGTGELFF
TRBJ2-1,-,TRBV6-1,few,TGTGCCAGCAGCCTCCGACAAGCGAGCTCCTACAATGAGCAGTTCTTC,CASSLRQASSYNEQFF
TRBJ2-1,TRBD2,TRBV7-1,many,TGTGCCAGCAGCTCGACGGCGGGGGTGGGTCCTAGCTCCTACAATGAGCAGTTCTTC,CASSSTAGVGPSSYNEQFF
TRBJ1-5,TRBD1,TRBV18,-,TGTGCCAGCAGTGAGGACAGGGCCATTAATCAGCCCCAGCATTTT,CASSEDRAINQPQHF
TRBJ2-7,TRBD1,TRBV20-1,-,TGCAGTGCTAGTGACAGGGCCTCCTACGAGCAGTACTTC,CSASDRASYEQYF
TRBJ2-7,-,TRBV6-1,-,TGTGCCAGCAGTGAAGATCGGTGGGCCCTCTACGAGCAGTACTTC,CASSEDRWALYEQYF
TRBJ2-7,-,TRBV10-1,many,TGCGCCAGCAGTGAGTCGAGAGGGACGGTCTACGAGCAGTACTTC,CASSESRGTVYEQYF
TRBJ2-3,TRBD2,TRBV4-2,many,TGTGCCAGCACCTCCGGGACTAGCGGGAGATATACGCAGTATTTT,CASTSGTSGRYTQYF
TRBJ1-2,-,TRBV9,-,TGTGCCAGCAGCGTTGGATATGGCTACACCTTC,CASSVGYGYTF
TRBJ2-2,-,TRBV12-3/TRBV12-4,few,TGTGCCAGCAGTTGTAGTTCGGGACCCGGGGAGCTTTTTTTT,CASSCSSGPGELFF
TRBJ2-1,TRBD1,TRBV9,many,TGTGCCAGCAGCTCCGGGACAGGCTACAATGAGCAGTTCTTC,CASSSGTGYNEQFF
TRBJ2-7,TRBD2,TRBV7-9,-,TGTGCCAGCAGCTTAACTAGCGGGTCATTCTCCGAGCAGTACTTC,CASSLTSGSFSEQYF
TRBJ2-3,TRBD2,TRBV12-3/TRBV12-4,-,TGTGCCAGCAGCACCACTAGCGGGGGGAGCACAGATACGCAGTATTTT,CASSTTSGGSTDTQYF
TRBJ1-2,TRBD1,TRBV5-1,many,TGCGCCAGCAGCACTACAGGGGTCTACTATGGCTACACCTTC,CASSTTGVYYGYTF
TRBJ2-5,-,TRBV24-1,many,TGTGCCACCAGTGATTTGATTGGGGAGACCCAGTACTTC,CATSDLIGETQYF
TRBJ1-3,-,TRBV6-1,few,TGTGCCAGCAGATCAAAGGGGACAAGGGGGGACACCATATATTTT,CASRSKGTRGDTIYF